This entry lists 13 T cell receptor beta chains sequenced from one sample in a study of PD-1 blockade in classical Hodgkin lymphoma. The protocol was immunoSEQ multiplex PCR, while the TCRdb copy is restricted to in-frame clones and leaves out a portion. The repertoire holds tens of thousands of clones, with roughly 94% as singletons. The time point here: newly diagnosed, previously untreated cHL patient sample. The specimen sequenced was peripheral blood mononuclear cells (PBMCs). The origin of the receptors is a human donor with classical Hodgkin lymphoma.

The chain combines TRBV6-6 with TRBJ1-1; tentatively, D is TRBD1 (6 bases). CDR1 and CDR2 from the germline V gene are MNHNY and SVGAGI (reference sequence). The CDR3 totals 14 residues. The V end was cut by 7 bases, the J end by 1 base, with 13 bases between. CDR3 bases: TGTGCCAGCATCGGGGGCATCCCGAACACTGAAGCTTTCTTT. This encodes CASIGGIPNTEAFF.

The chain carries TRBV5-6 and TRBJ1-2; D gene uncertain. Germline V gives CDR1 SGHDT, CDR2 YYEEEE. The CDR3 has 14 amino acids. The ends were cut back, 4 bases at V and 1 base at J, with 11 bases in the middle. CDR3 protein: CASSPTRFNYGYTF. As DNA, the CDR3 is TGTGCCAGCAGCCCGACACGATTTAACTATGGCTACACCTTC.

V gene TRBV5-1 combines with J gene TRBJ2-4; 9 nucleotides agree with TRBD1. CDR3 size: 18 residues. CDR1 and CDR2 from the germline V gene are SGHRS and YFSETQ. V shed 0 bases and J 3 bases; nucleotides not matched to a gene: 10. CDR3 nucleotides: TGCGCCAGCAGCTTGGGACGGACAGGGGAAGGAGGCAAAAACATTCAGTACTTC. Translating gives CASSLGRTGEGGKNIQYF. The whole variable domain, remainder taken from reference TRBV5-1 and TRBJ2-4, is KAGVTQTPRYLIKTRGQQVTLSCSPISGHRSVSWYQQTPGQGLQFLFEYFSETQRNKGNFPGRFSGRQFSNSRSEMNVSTLELGDSALYLCASSLGRTGEGGKNIQYFGAGTRLSVL.

This chain connects TRBV7-2 to TRBJ2-1; 7 bases are shared with TRBD1. The CDR3 runs 15 residues. The J segment lost 0 bases and the V segment lost 5 bases, leaving 4 bases of the junction unmatched. The germline CDR1 and CDR2 sequences are SGHTA and FQGNSA. The chain's CDR3 is CASSPRDSSYNEQFF. In DNA, the CDR3 is TGTGCCAGCAGCCCACGGGACAGCTCCTACAATGAGCAGTTCTTC. The variable domain in full, with the rest retrieved from reference TRBV7-2 and TRBJ2-1, is GAGVSQSPSNKVTEKGKDVELRCDPISGHTALYWYRQSLGQGLEFLIYFQGNSAPDKSGLPSDRFSAERTGGSVSTLTIQRTQQEDSAVYLCASSPRDSSYNEQFFGPGTRLTVL.

This sequence joins TRBV6-5 and TRBJ2-1, with D tentatively TRBD2 (5 bases). This CDR3 spans 14 amino acids. Between the trimmed V and J ends, which lost 1 base and 5 bases, there was a span of 9 bases. The germline CDR1 and CDR2 sequences are MNHEY and SVGAGI. In nucleotides, the CDR3 is TGTGCCAGCAGTTACTGGTTAGCGAACAATGAGCAGTTCTTC. Protein product: CASSYWLANNEQFF.

This clone was seen more than once but under ten times. This rearrangement joins TRBV9 to TRBJ2-3, with 7 bases lining up with TRBD2. The CDR3 length is 17 residues. CDR1 is SGDLS and CDR2 is YYNGEE in the germline V gene. V shed 2 bases and J 1 base; nucleotides not matched to a gene: 10. The CDR3: CASSVAGDSRGTDTQYF. The DNA of the CDR3 is TGTGCCAGCAGCGTCGCGGGAGATAGCAGGGGCACAGATACGCAGTATTTT.

The CDR3 reads CASSSRLVFEQYF. The CDR3 coding sequence is TGTGCCAGCAGCTCAAGACTAGTTTTCGAGCAGTACTTC. This chain uses TRBV7-2 with TRBJ2-7, with D maybe TRBD2 (6 bases). Per the germline V gene, CDR1 is SGHTA and CDR2 is FQGNSA. The CDR3 spans 13 residues. Trimming left V 4 bases short and J 6 bases short, with 13 bases between.

V and J are TRBV7-9 and TRBJ1-1, with D hard to call. The V end was cut by 6 bases, the J end by 8 bases, with 19 bases between. The germline V gene encodes CDR1 SEHNR and CDR2 FQNEAQ (reference sequence). This CDR3 region has 14 residues. DNA for the CDR3: TGTGCCAGCAGTCTCGGGCACCTGAACGAAGAAGCTTTCTTT. Residues: CASSLGHLNEEAFF.

The chain is built from TRBV5-4 and TRBJ1-2, with TRBD1 matching over 7 bases. Germline V gene lookup returns CDR1 SGHNT and CDR2 YYREEE (reference sequence). The ends lost 4 bases at V and 4 bases at J; junction bases unmatched: 10. CDR3 length: 15 residues. The CDR3, as DNA: TGTGCCAGCAGCCCAAGGACAGGCAATGTCTATGGCTACACCTTC. This codes for CASSPRTGNVYGYTF.

The chain recombines TRBV4-3 with TRBJ1-1, with unresolved D. The CDR3 has 16 amino acids. The germline gives CDR1 LGHNA, CDR2 YSLEER. V was clipped by 1 base and J by 0 bases, with 12 bases between them. CDR3 sequence (DNA): TGCGCCAGCAGCCAAGCAGCACGTTCCATGAACACTGAAGCTTTCTTT. This sequence encodes CASSQAARSMNTEAFF.

The chain is built from TRBV7-9 and TRBJ2-7; TRBD2 might be the D (5 bases). V was shortened by 6 bases and J by 3 bases, with 15 bases between the two germline ends. The length of the CDR3 is 14 residues. Germline V gene sequence: CDR1 SEHNR, CDR2 FQNEAQ (reference sequence). Here the CDR3 DNA reads TGTGCCAGCAGAAGGGATGGGAGTAGCTACGAGCAGTACTTC. It specifies CASRRDGSSYEQYF.

The rearrangement joins TRBV21-1 to TRBJ1-5. TRBV21-1 is termed a pseudogene. This CDR3 has 13 amino acids. CDR3 sequence reads: CASMSYKNQPQHF. CDR3 bases: TGTGCCAGCATGTCCTACAAGAATCAGCCCCAGCATTTT.

The genes are TRBV29-1 and TRBJ2-7; TRBD1 matches at 12 bases. The germline V gene encodes CDR1 SQVTM and CDR2 ANQGSEA. After removal of 8 bases from V and 6 bases from J, the junction contained 8 bases not matched to a gene. The CDR3 contains 13 residues. The CDR3 nucleotides read TGCAGCATAGCCGGGACAGGGGGCGGCGAGCAGTACTTC. It codes for CSIAGTGGGEQYF.